The entry below describes one TCR beta chain. Its antigen is unknown. This entry belongs to a study of identical twins. Findings and caveats of the study: Potential partial confounding of zero-insertion analyses by invariant MAIT and iNKT cells was noted.

Germline lookup yields CDR1 MNHNY and CDR2 SVGAGI (reference sequence). The CDR3 length is 13 residues. V lost 2 bases and J 8 bases, leaving 9 bases between the germline ends. With template switching, a universal primer site was added, and the cDNA carried unique molecular identifiers. A single record per CDR3 protein comes from TCRdb applying MiXCR to the 5' RACE reads. This repertoire shows 600,000 to 700,000 distinct CDR3 sequences, about 20% found once; its top ten account for approximately 4.3%. The data were also submitted as part of a second study, on T cells expressing NK-cell markers. That work adds: CD8+ T cells in over five donors included dominant NKG2C+ clonotypes at roughly 1.0-8%.

This TCR came from a woman younger than 30 in good health. V gene TRBV6-6 combines with J gene TRBJ2-2; no definite D call. The sequenced sample was PBMCs. For the CDR3, the DNA is TGTGCCAGCAGTTACCTACTCGGTGGGGAGCTGTTTTTT. Its translation: CASSYLLGGELFF.